The rows below give T cell receptor beta chains drawn from one sample of a study of cytomegalovirus exposure and HLA in healthy donors. Profiled with immunoSEQ multiplex PCR; TCRdb holds only in-frame clones, not every one. The sample features tens of thousands of clones, with 9.5% to 15% in its top ten. The source material was PBMCs. The source is a young man in good health and CMV-seropositive. The CDR3 runs from the conserved cysteine through the conserved F or W. D genes are given only for firm matches. Size values are once, few and many counts, or a class for expanded clones, and some rows have none.

>.|TRBV19|TRBD1|TRBJ1-2
CASRGQGKSYGYTF
TGTGCCAGTAGGGGACAGGGAAAGAGCTATGGCTACACCTTC
>.|TRBV6-1|.|TRBJ2-1
CASSEAHDTYNEQFF
TGTGCCAGCAGTGAAGCGCACGACACTTACAATGAGCAGTTCTTC
>medium-sized|TRBV27|.|TRBJ1-5
CASSFRQGNQPQHF
TGTGCCAGCAGTTTTCGCCAGGGCAATCAGCCCCAGCATTTT
>.|TRBV30|TRBD2|TRBJ2-1
CAWRWAGGQYNEQFF
TGTGCCTGGAGATGGGCGGGAGGGCAATACAATGAGCAGTTCTTC
>.|TRBV10-2|TRBD2|TRBJ2-3
CASNGGAGVTDTQYF
TGCGCCAGCAATGGTGGGGCGGGAGTCACAGATACGCAGTATTTT
>.|TRBV18|TRBD1|TRBJ2-7
CASSPGSGGDEQYF
TGTGCCAGCTCACCAGGTTCAGGGGGAGACGAGCAGTACTTC
>.|TRBV11-2|.|TRBJ2-5
CASSLVKVIAGEETQYF
TGTGCCAGCAGCTTAGTTAAAGTCATAGCTGGCGAAGAGACCCAGTACTTC
>.|TRBV12-2|.|TRBJ2-7
CASRLTVLRGGTYEQYF
TGTGCAAGTCGCTTAACGGTATTGCGGGGGGGAACCTACGAGCAGTACTTC
>.|TRBV5-1|.|TRBJ1-3
CASSDSAGNTIYF
TGCGCCAGCAGCGACTCGGCAGGAAACACCATATATTTT
>.|TRBV5-4|TRBD2|TRBJ2-7
CASSLLTSGSYEQYF
TGTGCCAGCAGCTTGCTGACTAGCGGTTCCTACGAGCAGTACTTC
>.|TRBV6-1|TRBD2|TRBJ2-7
CASHQAGNSYEQYF
TGTGCCAGCCACCAAGCGGGAAACTCCTACGAGCAGTACTTC
>.|TRBV19|TRBD2|TRBJ2-3
CASSIFSGRTDTQYF
TGTGCCAGTAGTATATTTAGCGGGAGAACAGATACGCAGTATTTT
>.|TRBV18|TRBD2|TRBJ2-4
CASSPGTSGLAKNIQYF
TGTGCCAGCTCGCCAGGGACTAGCGGGCTAGCCAAAAACATTCAGTACTTC
>.|TRBV5-1|.|TRBJ1-4
CASSGATNEKLFF
TGCGCCAGCAGCGGGGCGACGAATGAAAAACTGTTTTTT
>.|TRBV9|.|TRBJ1-3
CASSVGGSISGNTIYF
TGTGCCAGCAGCGTAGGAGGGAGTATCTCTGGAAACACCATATATTTT
>.|TRBV19|TRBD2|TRBJ2-5
CASQGLAERGGETQYF
TGTGCCAGTCAGGGACTAGCGGAGAGGGGGGGAGAGACCCAGTACTTC
>.|TRBV6-6|.|TRBJ2-2
CASSYEDGGLFF
TGTGCCAGCAGTTACGAGGACGGGGGGCTGTTTTTT
>.|TRBV2|.|TRBJ2-3
CASSERGNPTDTQYF
TGTGCCAGCAGTGAGAGAGGGAACCCCACAGATACGCAGTATTTT
>.|TRBV7-9|.|TRBJ1-2
CASSPNTYGYTF
TGTGCCAGCAGCCCCAACACCTATGGCTACACCTTC
>.|TRBV2|TRBD1|TRBJ1-1
CASRDRRDTEAFF
TGTGCCAGCCGGGACAGGAGGGACACTGAAGCTTTCTTT
>.|TRBV19|TRBD1|TRBJ2-2
CASSIISGQGGTGELFF
TGTGCCAGTAGTATTATTTCGGGACAGGGGGGCACCGGGGAGCTGTTTTTT
>.|TRBV7-8|.|TRBJ2-1
CASSLSRGGTGEQFF
TGTGCCAGCAGCTTATCCAGAGGGGGTACGGGTGAGCAGTTCTTC
>.|TRBV10-3|TRBD1|TRBJ1-3
CAITAIGGVSGNTIYF
TGTGCCATCACCGCTATAGGGGGCGTCTCTGGAAACACCATATATTTT
>.|TRBV11-3|.|TRBJ1-1
CASSLGGRDTEAFF
TGTGCCAGCAGCTTAGGGGGCAGGGACACTGAAGCTTTCTTT
>.|TRBV7-8|.|TRBJ2-1
CASSPSSGVGEQFF
TGTGCCAGCAGCCCTAGCTCGGGAGTTGGTGAGCAGTTCTTC
>.|TRBV28|TRBD1|TRBJ2-1
CASRPAGGAHNEQFF
TGTGCCAGCAGACCTGCAGGGGGCGCACACAATGAGCAGTTCTTC
>.|TRBV6-1|TRBD2|TRBJ2-1
CASSPSGRYNEQFF
TGTGCCAGCAGTCCGAGCGGGAGGTACAATGAGCAGTTCTTC
>.|TRBV6-1|TRBD1|TRBJ1-1
CASSEARGLGEAFF
TGTGCCAGCAGTGAGGCCAGGGGGCTGGGAGAAGCTTTCTTT
>.|TRBV2|.|TRBJ1-2
CASSESNRVNYGYTF
TGTGCCAGCAGTGAAAGTAACAGGGTCAACTATGGCTACACCTTC
>.|TRBV27|.|TRBJ2-7
CASSLEAQRYEQYF
TGTGCCAGCAGTTTAGAGGCCCAGAGGTACGAGCAGTACTTC
>.|TRBV4-2|.|TRBJ2-5
CASSPSPQETQYF
TGTGCCAGCAGCCCTAGTCCTCAAGAGACCCAGTACTTC
>.|TRBV6-4|TRBD2|TRBJ2-3
CASSDSAGADTQYF
TGTGCCAGCAGTGACTCAGCGGGAGCAGATACGCAGTATTTT
>.|TRBV5-5|.|TRBJ1-3
CASSLEGQVGNTIYF
TGTGCCAGCAGCTTGGAAGGCCAGGTCGGCAACACCATATATTTT
>.|TRBV5-1|TRBD1|TRBJ1-1
CASSSGQGEAFF
TGCGCCAGCAGCTCTGGACAGGGTGAGGCTTTCTTT
>.|TRBV29-1|TRBD2|TRBJ2-5
CSVSTTSEETQYF
TGCAGCGTCTCTACCACTAGCGAGGAGACCCAGTACTTC
>.|TRBV7-7|TRBD2|TRBJ2-5
CASSLGGRAGETQYF
TGTGCTAGCAGCTTGGGCGGGAGGGCAGGAGAGACCCAGTACTTC
>.|TRBV28|TRBD1|TRBJ1-1
CASSAGTVRHQAFF
TGTGCCAGCAGCGCTGGGACAGTCCGACATCAAGCTTTCTTT
>.|TRBV7-2|TRBD1|TRBJ2-5
CASSLGDRGLAYATQYF
TGTGCCAGCAGCTTAGGGGACAGGGGGCTCGCGTATGCGACCCAGTACTTC
>.|TRBV30|.|TRBJ2-1
CAWSGLEQFF
TGTGCCTGGAGTGGACTGGAGCAGTTCTTC
>.|TRBV7-6|TRBD1|TRBJ1-2
CASSLEGGRGIGYTF
TGTGCCAGCAGCCTCGAAGGGGGCCGAGGGATTGGCTACACCTTC
>.|TRBV2|TRBD2|TRBJ2-5
CASSRGTSGLETQYF
TGTGCCAGCAGCCGCGGGACTAGCGGGTTAGAGACCCAGTACTTC